This T cell receptor beta chain was recorded in a study of T-cell reconstitution after alpha-beta-depleted transplantation in children (dated by TCRdb to 2016 to 2017). At the level of the whole study: T-cell immune reconstitution after TCRalphabeta/CD19-depleted allogeneic hematopoietic cell transplantation in children was quantitatively tracked in the study by means of TCR repertoire profiling.

Library generation was performed with PCR. The reads were generated on an Illumina HiSeq 2500. TCR library preparation used molecular barcoding, with unique molecular identifiers applied to normalize quantification of the TCRbeta repertoire. TCRdb itself trimmed the public reads at Q25 with fastp, ran MiXCR and retained productive beta chains. CDR3 protein sequences are deduplicated, and each keeps its most common genes and DNA. In all, the sample holds fewer than 550,000 distinct CDR3 sequences, and roughly a tenth of those were seen once. The top ten clones comprise 4.5% to 7% of the sample. The germline V gene (reference sequence) provides CDR1 LNHNV and CDR2 YYDKDF. Relative to germline, V is 6 bases shorter and J is 2 bases shorter, with 11 bases between their ends. Including cysteine and phenylalanine, the CDR3 has 14 amino acids. The DNA shown is the 42-base CDR3, in frame from base 1. This clonotype appeared many times. It lacks a known antigen. It has no much larger one-base neighbor in the sample; base qualities were not kept.

The receptor's source is a human donor who donated a stem cell graft to a child with acute myeloid leukemia. The sequencing used PBMCs from the stem cell graft donor, collected from the stem cell graft. The chain uses TRBV15 and TRBJ1-3; 6 matching bases give a weak D call of TRBD1. CDR3 reads: CATSPGTPGNTIYF. The DNA sequence is as follows: TGTGCCACCAGTCCCGGGACACCTGGAAACACCATATATTTT.